This T cell receptor beta chain stems from a study of blood T cell repertoires in COVID-19. About the research overall: Spain, Italy and the United States supplied samples that represented acute and convalescent COVID-19. Sources were T cells, B-cell-depleted T cells, or PBMCs; the material itself was cDNA or gDNA.

V lost 4 bases and J lost 2; bases outside the gene matches: 9. The CDR3 is 17 residues long. CDR1 and CDR2 (germline): LGHDT, YNNKEL (reference sequence). In the original analysis: The assay estimated nucleated cells by amplifying reference gene primers. The assay was immunoSEQ multiplex PCR, and TCRdb's table has in-frame clones only and misses some. The DNA was the basis for D and trimming; V, J and clone size are from that table. The sample records more than 90,000 clones, around 80% being singletons. Sequencing input: peripheral blood. J is TRBJ2-2 and V is TRBV3-1 (or the pseudogene TRBV3-2), with 8 nucleotides matching TRBD1. The receptor was isolated from a woman between 65 and 79 years old with acute or convalescent COVID-19. The CDR3 here is CASSPLPGGANTGELFF. CDR3 sequence (DNA): TGTGCCAGCAGCCCCCTCCCAGGGGGCGCAAACACCGGGGAGCTGTTTTTT.